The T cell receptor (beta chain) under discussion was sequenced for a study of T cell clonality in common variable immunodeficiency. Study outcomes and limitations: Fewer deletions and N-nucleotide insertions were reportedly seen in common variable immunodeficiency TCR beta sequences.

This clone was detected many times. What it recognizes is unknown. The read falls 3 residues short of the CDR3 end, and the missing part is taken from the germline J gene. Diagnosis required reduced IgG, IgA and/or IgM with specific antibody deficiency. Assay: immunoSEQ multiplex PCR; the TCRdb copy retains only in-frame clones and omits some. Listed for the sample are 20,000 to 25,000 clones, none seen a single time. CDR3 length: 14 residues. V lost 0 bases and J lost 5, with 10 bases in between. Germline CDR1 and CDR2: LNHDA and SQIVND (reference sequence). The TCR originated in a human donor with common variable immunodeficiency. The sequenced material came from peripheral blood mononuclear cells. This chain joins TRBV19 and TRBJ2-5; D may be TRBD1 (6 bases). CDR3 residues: CASSIDTGWETQYF. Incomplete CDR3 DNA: TGTGCCAGTAGTATAGATACAGGGTGGGAGACC.